These 10 T cell receptor beta chains were sequenced from one sample in a study of T-cell memory formation after mild COVID-19. MiXCR, run by TCRdb on the 5' RACE reads, gives a single entry per CDR3 protein. Among under 300,000 distinct CDR3 sequences listed, roughly 8.2% were seen once. The specimen was PBMCs or a T cell subset sorted from them (not recorded which). The receptors here all came from a man between 18 and 29 years old who had mild COVID-19 (a few samples of this study predate the infection). Cell type and time point are not known.

The chain joins TRBV29-1 to TRBJ1-3; 7 bases line up with TRBD1. The CDR3 sequence is 14 residues long. V gave up 4 bases and J gave up 11 bases; unmatched junction bases: 14. Germline loops: CDR1 SQVTM, CDR2 ANQGSEA. CDR3 DNA: TGCAGCGTTGGCTCATTAGGGGACAGCCTGGCCATATATTTT. Residues: CSVGSLGDSLAIYF.

Only a few counts were recorded for this clonotype. The V and J genes are TRBV7-9 and TRBJ2-1, with 10 bases fitting TRBD1. V shed 1 base, J shed 7 bases, and the junction held 4 bases outside the gene matches. The CDR3 extends over 15 amino acids. Germline CDR1 reads SEHNR; CDR2 reads FQNEAQ (reference sequence). The CDR3 DNA reads TGTGCCAGCAGCTTAGGGGGACAGGGGAAGAATGAGCAGTTCTTC. Translation: CASSLGGQGKNEQFF.

This clonotype was seen repeatedly, ten times or more. The rearrangement links TRBV5-1 to TRBJ1-2; 12 bases align to TRBD1. The CDR3 totals 15 residues. The germline gives CDR1 SGHRS, CDR2 YFSETQ. V dropped 4 bases and J dropped 4; count of bases not matched to a gene: 5. The CDR3 region has the DNA TGCGCCAGCAGCGGTGGGACAGGGGGCACCTATGGCTACACCTTC. Its translation is CASSGGTGGTYGYTF.

CDR3 amino acids: CASSSPASNEQFF. In nucleotides, the CDR3 is TGTGCCAGCAGCTCTCCAGCGTCCAATGAGCAGTTCTTC. The chain carries TRBV5-4 and TRBJ2-1; D gene ambiguous. V lost 3 bases and J lost 6, with 10 bases in between. The CDR3 totals 13 residues. The V gene's germline CDR1 is SGHNT and CDR2 YYREEE (reference sequence). Filled out from reference TRBV5-4 and TRBJ2-1, the complete variable domain reads ETGVTQSPTHLIKTRGQQVTLRCSSQSGHNTVSWYQQALGQGPQFIFQYYREEENGRGNFPPRFSGLQFPNYSSELNVNALELDDSALYLCASSSPASNEQFFGPGTRLTVL.

J is TRBJ1-1 and V is TRBV5-1; TRBD1 might be the D (6 bases). In germline, CDR1 is SGHRS, CDR2 YFSETQ. CDR3 length equals 16 residues. Trimming took off 7 bases at V and 3 bases at J, with 22 bases between the two ends. CDR3 in amino acids: CASRLGRGESYTEAFF. The CDR3 DNA reads as TGCGCCAGCCGACTAGGCAGGGGAGAATCTTACACTGAAGCTTTCTTT.

This clonotype was counted only a few times. The rearrangement joins TRBV28 to TRBJ1-4, with D unclear. Between the trimmed V and J ends, which lost 1 base and 1 base, there was a span of 13 bases. The CDR3 runs 17 residues. Looked up from germline, CDR1 is MDHEN and CDR2 is SYDVKM. The CDR3 reads CASSLFPTLGTNEKLFF. CDR3 nucleotide sequence: TGTGCCAGCAGTTTATTCCCGACCCTAGGAACTAATGAAAAACTGTTTTTT. Supplemented by reference TRBV28 and TRBJ1-4, the full variable domain reads DVKVTQSSRYLVKRTGEKVFLECVQDMDHENMFWYRQDPGLGLRLIYFSYDVKMKEKGDIPEGYSVSREKKERFSLILESASTNQTSMYLCASSLFPTLGTNEKLFFGSGTQLSVL.

This clonotype was recorded a few times. The genes are TRBV9 and TRBJ1-2; maybe TRBD1 (6 bases). V was clipped by 0 bases and J by 5 bases, with 11 bases between them. The germline CDR1 and CDR2 sequences are SGDLS and YYNGEE. The CDR3 extends over 14 amino acids. As DNA, the CDR3 is TGTGCCAGCAGCGTAGCTGGGGGCAGTTATGGCTACACCTTC. The encoded protein is CASSVAGGSYGYTF.

CDR3 in amino acids: CASSSPGRPSGNTIYF. As DNA, the CDR3 is TGTGCCAGCAGCTCTCCGGGACGGCCCTCTGGAAACACCATATATTTT. The chain carries TRBV6-2 or TRBV6-3 and TRBJ1-3, with D possibly being TRBD1 (5 bases). The CDR3 covers 16 residues. V was pared by 6 bases and J by 0 bases, with 15 bases between. Germline V CDR1 and CDR2: MNHEY, SVGEGT.

This clonotype was seen only a few times. The chain employs TRBV5-1 and TRBJ1-2; 9 bases fit TRBD1. Losses at the gene ends were 4 bases for V and 4 bases for J; bases not matched to a gene: 5. Germline loops: CDR1 SGHRS, CDR2 YFSETQ. The CDR3 has 14 amino acids. The CDR3 bases are TGCGCCAGCAGCCTGGACAGGGGCAGCTATGGCTACACCTTC. It encodes CASSLDRGSYGYTF.

This clonotype came up a few times. The DNA for the CDR3 is TGCAGTGCTCATATAGACGACTACAATGAGCAGTTCTTC. Residues: CSAHIDDYNEQFF. The V call is TRBV20-1, the J call TRBJ2-1; D is ambiguous. The CDR3 has 13 residues. Trimming left V 5 bases short and J 3 bases short, with 11 bases between. The germline CDR1 and CDR2 sequences are DFQATT and SNEGSKA (reference sequence).